The rows below give T cell receptor beta chains drawn from one sample of a study of OX40 agonist ivuxolimab in advanced cancers. This table comes from immunoSEQ multiplex PCR, and its TCRdb copy is limited to in-frame clones, with some not included. The sample yields fewer than 85,000 clones, around nine tenths seen once. This material consisted of CD4+ or CD8+ T cells sorted from blood, taken in a trial of the OX40 agonist ivuxolimab. These TCRs come from an adult with an advanced solid tumor such as melanoma, head and neck, liver or kidney cancer. Each CDR3 is given with its conserved first and last residue. A D gene is named only where the DNA matches it firmly.

J gene	D gene	V gene	CDR3 protein
TRBJ1-4	TRBD1	TRBV28	CASSLQGAATNEKLFF
TRBJ1-2	NA	TRBV7-9	CASSLDQGRGYTF
TRBJ2-2	NA	TRBV9	CASSVASTGELFF
TRBJ2-5	NA	TRBV7-9	CASSFREYQETQYF
TRBJ1-1	NA	TRBV4-1	CASSRRQAREAFF
TRBJ2-5	NA	TRBV11-3	CASSLEYQETQYF
TRBJ1-3	NA	TRBV5-4	CASSLALGGRSGNTIYF
TRBJ2-1	TRBD2	TRBV5-1	CASSRTSGAYNEQFF
TRBJ2-1	TRBD2	TRBV5-1	CASSLAVAGGDEQFF
TRBJ2-6	NA	TRBV14	CASSPLENSGANVLTF
TRBJ2-2	TRBD1	TRBV10-3	CATTPGQGNTGELFF
TRBJ1-5	NA	TRBV30	CAWTPGDRKSQHF
TRBJ2-2	TRBD2	TRBV5-4	CASSLEAGVNTGELFF
TRBJ2-7	NA	TRBV7-7	CASSSADGGEQYF
TRBJ2-1	NA	TRBV2	CVSSDEIQFF
TRBJ1-2	NA	TRBV5-1	CASSLEQGGYGYTF
TRBJ1-3	NA	TRBV6-1	CASSEGGGNTIYF
TRBJ2-3	NA	TRBV23-1	CASSHHQDSDTQYF
TRBJ1-1	TRBD1	TRBV6-1	CASSPLGTALGAFF
TRBJ1-2	NA	TRBV15	CATSALGGFYGYTF
TRBJ2-2	NA	TRBV9	CASSVAGQNTGELFF
TRBJ1-3	NA	TRBV6-6	CASSSLATGNTIYF
TRBJ1-2	NA	TRBV9	CASSVENEWNGYTF
TRBJ2-3	TRBD2	TRBV30	CAWSDPGLRGSQYF
TRBJ2-2	NA	TRBV5-6	CASSWGASHGELFF
TRBJ1-1	NA	TRBV18	CASSPIGGDDTEAFF
TRBJ2-3	NA	TRBV20-1	CTLRDTQYF
TRBJ2-1	NA	TRBV7-9	CASSLSGSGAVFF
TRBJ2-1	NA	TRBV5-6	CASSLDSGADEQFF
TRBJ2-7	TRBD2	TRBV19	CASSPGVAGSLEQYF
TRBJ1-6	TRBD1	TRBV5-1	CASSLEGQANFSPLHF
TRBJ2-1	TRBD2	TRBV30	CAYRLAGPYNEQFF
TRBJ2-5	TRBD1	TRBV7-6	CASSLATGQGGETQYF
TRBJ1-1	NA	TRBV6-1	CASSEGVGMNTEAFF
TRBJ1-1	NA	TRBV28	CASTLGGLSKAFF
TRBJ1-2	NA	TRBV11-1	CASSHDSNYGYTF
TRBJ2-3	TRBD2	TRBV7-2	CASSIGLARFSDTQYF
TRBJ1-1	NA	TRBV7-2	CASSLEVTTEAFF
TRBJ1-5	NA	TRBV6-1	CASSGTGAGNQPQHF
TRBJ1-1	NA	TRBV9	CASSSQANTEAFF
TRBJ1-4	NA	TRBV4-1	CASSLTKDEKLFF
TRBJ2-5	TRBD1	TRBV29-1	CSVGDRAKQETQYF
TRBJ1-1	NA	TRBV6-1	CASSEAGPNTEAFF
TRBJ2-1	NA	TRBV7-9	CASSLLRVGGLRNEQFF
TRBJ1-1	NA	TRBV7-9	CASSYYIGTEAFF
TRBJ1-1	TRBD1	TRBV5-1	CASSLSSDRGGEAFF
TRBJ2-7	NA	TRBV11-2	CASSGGGVSSYEQYF